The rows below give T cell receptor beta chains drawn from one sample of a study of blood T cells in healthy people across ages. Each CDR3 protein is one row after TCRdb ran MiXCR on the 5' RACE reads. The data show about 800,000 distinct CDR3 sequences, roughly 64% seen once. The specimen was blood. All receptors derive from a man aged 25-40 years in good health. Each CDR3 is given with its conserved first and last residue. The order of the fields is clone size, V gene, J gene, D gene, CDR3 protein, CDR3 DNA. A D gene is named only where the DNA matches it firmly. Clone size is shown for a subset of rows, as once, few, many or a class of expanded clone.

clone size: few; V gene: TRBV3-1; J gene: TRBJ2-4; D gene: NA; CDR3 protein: CASSQELAGAKNIQYF; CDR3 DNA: TGTGCCAGCAGCCAAGAGCTAGCTGGCGCCAAAAACATTCAGTACTTC
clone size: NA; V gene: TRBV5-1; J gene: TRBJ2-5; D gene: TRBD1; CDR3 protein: CASSMNFRGPETQYF; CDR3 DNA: TGCGCCAGCAGCATGAATTTCAGGGGGCCAGAGACCCAGTACTTC
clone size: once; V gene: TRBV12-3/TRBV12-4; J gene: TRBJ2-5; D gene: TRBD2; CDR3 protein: CASSLATSGGLKETQYF; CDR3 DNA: TGTGCCAGCAGTTTAGCGACTAGCGGGGGATTAAAAGAGACCCAGTACTTC
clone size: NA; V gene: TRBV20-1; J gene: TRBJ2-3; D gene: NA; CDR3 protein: CSASPPVADTQYF; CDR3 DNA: TGCAGTGCTAGCCCACCAGTAGCAGATACGCAGTATTTT
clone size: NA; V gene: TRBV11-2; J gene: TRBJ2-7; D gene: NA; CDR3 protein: CASSLIGVSEQYF; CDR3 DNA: TGTGCCAGCAGCTTAATCGGGGTCTCCGAGCAGTACTTC
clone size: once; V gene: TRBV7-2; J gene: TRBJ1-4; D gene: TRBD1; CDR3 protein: CASSSQTGSEKLFF; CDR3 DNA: TGTGCCAGCAGCTCGCAGACAGGGAGTGAAAAACTGTTTTTT
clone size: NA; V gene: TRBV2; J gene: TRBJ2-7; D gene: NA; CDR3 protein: CASGQTYEQYF; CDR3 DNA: TGTGCCAGCGGACAGACCTACGAGCAGTACTTC
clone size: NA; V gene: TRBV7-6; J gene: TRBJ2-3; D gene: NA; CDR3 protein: CASSPYLLGTQYF; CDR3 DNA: TGTGCCAGCAGCCCCTATCTGTTGGGTACGCAGTATTTT
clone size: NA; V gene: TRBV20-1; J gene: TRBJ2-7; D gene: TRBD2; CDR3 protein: CSARAAGGRSYEQYF; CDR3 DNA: TGCAGTGCTAGAGCCGCGGGAGGGCGCTCCTACGAGCAGTACTTC
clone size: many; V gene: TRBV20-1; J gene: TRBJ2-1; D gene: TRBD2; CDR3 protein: CSASGRGRVRSEQFF; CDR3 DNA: TGCAGTGCTAGTGGCCGTGGGAGGGTGAGAAGTGAGCAGTTCTTC
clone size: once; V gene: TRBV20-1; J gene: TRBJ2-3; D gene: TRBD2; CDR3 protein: CSAPGVRVAGALDTRYF; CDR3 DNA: TGCAGTGCCCCGGGGGTTAGGGTAGCGGGAGCCCTAGATACGCGGTATTTT
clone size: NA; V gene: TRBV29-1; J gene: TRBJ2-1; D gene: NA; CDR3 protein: CSVAQNSYNEQFF; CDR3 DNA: TGCAGCGTTGCACAGAACTCCTACAATGAGCAGTTCTTC
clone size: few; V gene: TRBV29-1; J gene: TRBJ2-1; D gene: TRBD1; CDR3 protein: CSVEGTGHNEQFF; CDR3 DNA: TGCAGCGTTGAGGGGACAGGGCACAATGAGCAGTTCTTC
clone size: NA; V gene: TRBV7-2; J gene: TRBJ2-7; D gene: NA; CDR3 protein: CASSSDLYEQYF; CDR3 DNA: TGTGCCAGCAGCTCGGACCTCTACGAGCAGTACTTC
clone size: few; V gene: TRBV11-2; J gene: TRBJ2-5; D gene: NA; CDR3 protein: CASSPDWGAVETQYF; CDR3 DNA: TGTGCCAGCAGTCCCGACTGGGGAGCGGTAGAGACCCAGTACTTC